This TCR beta chain was retrieved from a study of T cell responses to AZD1222 COVID-19 vaccine. The study's findings and limits: Spike-specific TCRs gained breadth and depth after people received two AZD1222 doses. Just five or six AZD1222 recipients were seropositive at baseline. Females made up more of the donors, who were largely white British, and clonal diversity may have come out too low.

Per germline, CDR1 SGDLS and CDR2 YYNGEE. Trimming removed 3 bases from V and 8 bases from J, with 9 bases in between. There are 13 residues in the CDR3. On this clone: Its antigen is currently unknown.

Sequencing was performed with immunoSEQ multiplex PCR; in TCRdb, only in-frame clones are kept and a portion is missing. The sample yields roughly 130,000 clones, about 88% seen once. The J gene is TRBJ1-6, the V gene TRBV9; no reliable D call. The specimen comprised peripheral blood, sampled on day 0 of MenACWY control vaccination. The sequence came from an adult in good health. The CDR3 sequence: CASSGTSYSPLHF. The CDR3 DNA reads TGTGCCAGCAGCGGGACCTCTTATTCACCCCTCCACTTT.